This paragraph reports one T cell receptor (beta chain). Its recognized antigen is unknown. No much larger clone is present one base from it, and per-base qualities are unavailable. Trimming removed 1 base from V and 7 bases from J; the gene matches leave 3 bases unexplained. Looking up the germline V gene (reference sequence) yields CDR1 GTSNPN and CDR2 SVGIG. The CDR3 contains 14 residues, cysteine and phenylalanine counted. Of all the DNA, just the CDR3 is kept, 42 bases in frame from base 1. Genomic DNA was extracted from sorted cells for sequencing of the TCRbeta CDR3 region. TCRbeta CDR3 regions were sequenced using the immunoSEQ Assay. TCRdb re-hosts the immuneACCESS table, in-frame sequences only. Its copies lack some clones; in the studies checked, an unresolved V gene accounts for under half of them, and the cause for the rest is not known. The sample contains over 5,500 clones, approximately 94% of them found a single time. Over 9.5% of the sample rests with the top ten.

Patients with a history of autoimmune disease or receiving systemic immunosuppression were excluded from the trial. Peripheral blood for TCR sequencing was collected from all dose cohorts at baseline, on cycle 4 day 1, and on cycle 7 day 1. The samples were drawn from a first-in-human, open-label, multicenter phase I dose-escalation trial of ivuxolimab. Adults with locally advanced or metastatic melanoma, renal cell carcinoma, hepatocellular carcinoma or head and neck squamous cell carcinoma were enrolled in the trial. Before TCR sequencing, CD4+ and CD8+ T cells were separately sorted from peripheral blood. This record comes from a study of OX40 agonist ivuxolimab in advanced cancers. Turning to the overall study: Ivuxolimab was a fully human IgG2 agonistic monoclonal antibody targeting the costimulatory receptor OX40 (CD134). Intravenous ivuxolimab was administered to patients every 2 weeks at six dose levels: 0.01, 0.1, 0.3, 1.5, 3 and 10 mg/kg. Among the roughly 52 dose-escalation patients, approximately 20 had hepatocellular carcinoma, roughly 15 melanoma, 9 renal cell carcinoma and 9 head and neck cancer. The dose-escalation cohort was approximately 83% male with a mean age of around 62 years, ranging from roughly 20 to 80. Patients were allowed to have had prior anti-PD-1, anti-PD-L1 or anti-CTLA-4 therapy, and around two fifths of the dose-escalation patients had been treated with checkpoint inhibitors. Partial responses occurred in three dose-escalation patients: two with cutaneous melanoma and one with hepatocellular carcinoma. The point of sequencing TCRbeta in the periphery was to test whether ivuxolimab changed TCR sequence diversity and drove clonal T-cell expansion. The paper covers the monotherapy dose-escalation part of the phase I ivuxolimab trial, which included N of about 50 patients. The paper's findings and limits, for the study overall: Which antigens the clonally expanded peripheral T cells were specific for was not determined. In the 0.1-3.0 mg/kg groups, partial responders had among the lowest normalized peripheral clonal expansion, particularly in CD8+ T cells. After ivuxolimab, expanded clones were on average more numerous among CD8+ T cells than among CD4+ T cells. Low levels of normalized T-cell clonal expansion were also shown by some nonresponding patients. At doses of 0.1 to 3.0 mg/kg, clonal expansion of both CD4+ and CD8+ T cells in blood was seen between baseline and week 6.

The sequence was obtained from an adult with an advanced solid tumor such as melanoma, head and neck, liver or kidney cancer. Recombination linked TRBV30 to TRBJ1-4, with TRBD1 matching 10 junction bases. The sample in question was CD4+ or CD8+ T cells sorted from blood, obtained in a trial of the OX40 agonist ivuxolimab. The CDR3 region has the sequence CAWSGDRGVEKLFF. The DNA sequence is given as TGTGCCTGGAGTGGGGACAGGGGCGTTGAAAAACTGTTTTTT.